A single sample is the source of the 26 T cell receptor beta chains below, sequenced in a study of vaccination and CD4 T cells after COVID-19. Scientists ran DNA taken from cultured CD4+ T cells through the Oncomine TCR Beta short-read assay for sequencing. TCRdb re-called the PCR reads with MiXCR, one entry per CDR3 protein. Altogether 15,000 to 20,000 distinct CDR3 sequences are present, around 59% being singletons, with the ten largest covering 9% to 10%. These receptors' targets are unknown. Noted treatment: roughly 10-day PBMC culture with coronavirus spike peptide pools or control peptides (ViraFEST assay). Sequencing was done on a sample of CD4+ T cells from blood, cultured in vitro. The receptors were sampled from a human donor who had recovered from COVID-19.

The J gene is TRBJ2-2, the V gene TRBV5-1, with TRBD1 identical over 9 bases. The germline V gene encodes CDR1 SGHRS and CDR2 YFSETQ. This CDR3 has 15 amino acids. Trimming took 5 bases from V and 4 from J; bases not matched to a gene: 6. CDR3 sequence: CASRLGQGGTGELFF. The CDR3, as DNA: TGCGCCAGCAGGCTGGGACAGGGAGGCACCGGGGAGCTGTTTTTT.

DNA of the CDR3: TGTGCCAGCAGCTTAGGAGAGGAGGAGACCCAGTACTTC. Residues: CASSLGEEETQYF. This chain connects TRBV7-8 to TRBJ2-5; D unclear. Germline V gene lookup returns CDR1 SGHVS and CDR2 FQNEAQ. The length of the CDR3 is 13 residues. Deletions cut 1 base from V and 5 bases from J, with 8 bases between. Looking up the rest from reference TRBV7-8 and TRBJ2-5 gives the full variable domain: GAGVSQSPRYKVAKRGQDVALRCDPISGHVSLFWYQQALGQGPEFLTYFQNEAQLDKSGLPSDRFFAERPEGSVSTLKIQRTQQEDSAVYLCASSLGEEETQYFGPGTRLLVL.

This clonotype was seen only once. The rearrangement uses TRBV6-5 and TRBJ2-7; the match to TRBD1 covers 8 bases. Germline V gives CDR1 MNHEY, CDR2 SVGAGI. Trimming removed 2 bases from V and 3 bases from J; junction bases left unmatched: 3. This CDR3 is 14 amino acids long. Written as DNA, the CDR3 is TGTGCCAGCAGTTACGGACAGGGAATCTACGAGCAGTACTTC. This encodes CASSYGQGIYEQYF.

The V gene is TRBV7-9, the J gene TRBJ1-4, with D possibly TRBD1 on 6 matching bases. The CDR3 contains 16 residues. The V end lost 4 bases, the J end lost 14 bases, and 26 bases lay between the germline ends. Germline CDR1 is SEHNR and CDR2 is FQNEAQ (reference sequence). The CDR3: CASSSQVMGSQGGLFF. Written as DNA, the CDR3 is TGTGCCAGCAGCTCCCAGGTGATGGGGTCCCAAGGGGGGCTGTTTTTT.

The chain combines TRBV6-2 or TRBV6-3 with TRBJ2-1; 8 positions match TRBD2. Per germline, CDR1 MNHEY and CDR2 SVGEGT. The CDR3 has 16 amino acids. V was clipped by 6 bases and J by 0 bases; unmatched bases: 7. This CDR3 reads CASSSTSASSYNEQFF. The CDR3 DNA reads TGTGCCAGCAGCTCGACTAGCGCGAGCTCCTACAATGAGCAGTTCTTC.

The chain combines TRBV6-2 or TRBV6-3 with TRBJ1-5; TRBD1 might be the D (5 bases). Germline CDR1 MNHEY, CDR2 SVGEGT. Trimming took 4 bases from V and 9 from J, leaving 13 bases between them. The length of the CDR3 is 13 residues. The CDR3 loop is CASSLGRKRPQHF. DNA for the CDR3: TGTGCCAGCAGTTTGGGACGAAAACGGCCCCAGCATTTT.

V and J are TRBV19 and TRBJ2-3; weak D call: TRBD1 (5 bases). The CDR3 runs 11 residues. Germline values: CDR1 LNHDA, CDR2 SQIVND (reference sequence). Trimming stripped 9 bases from V and 6 bases from J, with 10 bases between. In nucleotides, the CDR3 is TGTGCCAGACCTGGGGCGGATACGCAGTATTTT. This codes for CARPGADTQYF.

This clonotype has a single count. The rearrangement uses TRBV11-3 and TRBJ2-5; D is unresolved. The CDR3 runs 11 residues. V was cut by 3 bases and J by 7 bases, with 6 bases left in between. Germline lookup yields CDR1 SGHNT and CDR2 YENEEA. The CDR3 DNA follows: TGTGCCAGCAGCTTTGGCGGGACCCAGTACTTC. Protein product: CASSFGGTQYF.

This clonotype was counted only a few times. The CDR3 nucleotides are TGTGCCAGCAAGCTCATGGGCGAAACCTACGAGCAGTACTTC. It encodes CASKLMGETYEQYF. The genes are TRBV2 and TRBJ2-7; no clear D gene. V was pared by 7 bases and J by 2 bases, with 15 bases between. Germline V gives CDR1 SNHLY, CDR2 FYNNEI. The CDR3 is 14 residues long.

This rearrangement joins TRBV2 to TRBJ2-7; D is undetermined. Germline CDR1 and CDR2: SNHLY and FYNNEI. Trimming took 7 bases from V and 0 from J, leaving 10 bases between them. The CDR3 is 13 amino acids. For the CDR3, the DNA is TGTGCCAGCAAACGTCCTCCCTCCTACGAGCAGTACTTC. Its protein product is CASKRPPSYEQYF.

The chain uses TRBV19 and TRBJ1-2; D might be TRBD1 (6 bases). The V end was cut by 9 bases, the J end by 6 bases, with 23 bases between. The length of the CDR3 is 15 residues. Germline CDR1 reads LNHDA; CDR2 reads SQIVND (reference sequence). CDR3 protein: CASAPHQGTRDGYTF. The CDR3 DNA reads as TGTGCCAGCGCCCCTCACCAGGGGACCAGGGATGGCTACACCTTC.

The chain uses TRBV4-1 and TRBJ2-5, with TRBD1 matching 12 bases. The V gene's germline CDR1 is MGHRA and CDR2 YSYEKL. The CDR3 loop spans 17 amino acids. With V trimmed by 3 bases and J by 4 bases, 9 bases remained unmatched. CDR3 residues: CASSQRDRGRLPETQYF. The DNA for the CDR3 is TGCGCCAGCAGCCAGAGGGACAGGGGGCGCCTCCCAGAGACCCAGTACTTC.

This clonotype came up once. This rearrangement joins TRBV18 to TRBJ2-2; the D call may be TRBD1 or TRBD2 (6 bases each). Trimming cost V 2 bases and J 0 bases, with 16 bases left between them. This CDR3 has 18 residues. CDR1 KGHSH and CDR2 LQKENI come from the germline V gene. CDR3 in amino acids: CASSPIGAGGANTGELFF. Here the CDR3 DNA reads TGTGCCAGCTCACCAATCGGGGCCGGGGGCGCGAACACCGGGGAGCTGTTTTTT. Drawing the rest from reference TRBV18 and TRBJ2-2, the complete variable domain is NAGVMQNPRHLVRRRGQEARLRCSPMKGHSHVYWYRQLPEEGLKFMVYLQKENIIDESGMPKERFSAEFPKEGPSILRIQQVVRGDSAAYFCASSPIGAGGANTGELFFGEGSRLTVL.

V is TRBV6-2 or TRBV6-3 and J is TRBJ2-1; the match to TRBD2 covers 10 bases. The CDR3 loop spans 18 amino acids. From germline, CDR1 is MNHEY and CDR2 SVGEGT. Trimming removed 4 bases from V and 2 bases from J; junction bases left unmatched: 11. DNA of the CDR3: TGTGCCAGCAGTTCGCTCGGCTCTAGCGGGAGACCCTACAATGAGCAGTTCTTC. Its protein is CASSSLGSSGRPYNEQFF.

The chain couples TRBV19 to TRBJ1-5, with no clear D. Trimming removed 3 bases at V and 7 bases at J, with 10 bases between. The CDR3 spans 13 residues. Per germline, CDR1 LNHDA and CDR2 SQIVND (reference sequence). CDR3 DNA: TGTGCCAGTAGTATGGGCGGAGGCCAGCCCCAGCATTTT. Translation: CASSMGGGQPQHF.

The gene calls are TRBV4-3 and TRBJ1-4; D ambiguous. The length of the CDR3 is 14 residues. V was shortened by 1 base and J by 2 bases, with 5 bases between the two germline ends. CDR1 is LGHNA and CDR2 is YSLEER in the germline V gene. In DNA form, the CDR3 reads TGCGCCAGCAGCCAAGGCTACACTAATGAAAAACTGTTTTTT. This gives the protein CASSQGYTNEKLFF.

This clonotype showed up just once. J is TRBJ1-5 and V is TRBV6-1; D perhaps matches TRBD1 (5 bases). Germline-derived CDR1 and CDR2 are MNHNS and SASEGT. The V gene lost 1 base and the J gene lost 1 base, with 11 bases spanning the gap. The CDR3 runs 16 residues. The CDR3 sequence: CASSEEAGLSNQPQHF. CDR3 nucleotides: TGTGCCAGCAGTGAAGAGGCAGGGTTGAGCAATCAGCCCCAGCATTTT.

The chain employs TRBV3-1 and TRBJ1-2; no clear D gene. The V end lost 0 bases, the J end lost 7 bases, and 12 bases lay between the germline ends. The CDR3 loop spans 14 amino acids. Germline CDR1 and CDR2: LGHDT and YNNKEL (reference sequence). DNA of the CDR3: TGTGCCAGCAGCCAAGACCCCTCAGTTGTTGGCTACACCTTC. The encoded protein is CASSQDPSVVGYTF.

This clonotype occurred a few times. The chain couples TRBV30 to TRBJ1-5; D is unresolved. Trimming cost V 3 bases and J 2 bases, with 14 bases left between them. CDR1 and CDR2 from the germline V gene are GTSNPN and SVGIG (reference sequence). The CDR3 length is 15 residues. Here the CDR3 DNA reads TGTGCCTGGAGCACGGGCAGCCTGGGCAATCAGCCCCAGCATTTT. Translated, it gives CAWSTGSLGNQPQHF.

As regards this clonotype: The junction and the germline gene differ at one end; a read error may be behind it. J is TRBJ1-1 and V is TRBV11-3; D is undetermined. CDR1 SGHNT and CDR2 YENEEA come from the germline V gene. The CDR3 consists of 14 residues. CDR3 sequence: CTSSLWPLVAKAFF. The CDR3 DNA is TGTACCAGCAGCTTATGGCCCCTTGTCGCCAAAGCTTTCTTT. The full variable domain, its missing parts supplied by reference TRBV11-3 and TRBJ1-1, is EAGVVQSPRYKIIEKKQPVAFWCNPISGHNTLYWYLQNLGQGPELLIRYENEEAVDDSQLPKDRFSAERLKGVDSTLKIQPAELGDSAVYLCTSSLWPLVAKAFFGQGTRLTVV.

The rearrangement links TRBV12-3 or TRBV12-4 to TRBJ1-1; no clear D gene. Trimming left V 3 bases short and J 1 base short, with 6 bases between. The CDR3 has 13 amino acids. CDR3 protein: CASSLFENTEAFF. DNA of the CDR3: TGTGCCAGCAGTTTGTTCGAGAACACTGAAGCTTTCTTT.

This clonotype was seen only a few times. The V gene is TRBV20-1, the J gene TRBJ2-5; D remains unclear. V shed 3 bases and J shed 5 bases, with 7 bases lying between them. Looked up from germline, CDR1 is DFQATT and CDR2 is SNEGSKA (reference sequence). The CDR3 consists of 11 residues. CDR3 in amino acids: CSASLGETQYF. The CDR3 DNA reads TGCAGTGCTAGTCTAGGGGAGACCCAGTACTTC.

The chain employs TRBV20-1 and TRBJ2-7, with D uncertain. Per the germline V gene, CDR1 is DFQATT and CDR2 is SNEGSKA (reference sequence). The V and J ends lost 3 bases and 3 bases respectively, with 15 bases between them. The CDR3 is made up of 14 amino acids. CDR3 coding DNA: TGCAGTGCTAGTCTCGGGCTACTCAACTACGAGCAGTACTTC. It is translated as CSASLGLLNYEQYF.

The chain combines TRBV25-1 with TRBJ2-5, with a tentative D call TRBD1 (6 bases). V lost 4 bases and J 5 bases, leaving 20 bases between the germline ends. The CDR3 has 16 residues. CDR1 is MGHDK and CDR2 is SYGVNS in the germline V gene. The CDR3 DNA follows: TGTGCCAGCAGTGTCGGGACACCCGATTCTGGGGAGACCCAGTACTTC. As protein: CASSVGTPDSGETQYF.

The rearrangement joins TRBV25-1 to TRBJ2-3; no definite D call. Trimming took 7 bases from V and 1 from J, leaving 9 bases between them. The germline gives CDR1 MGHDK, CDR2 SYGVNS. This CDR3 region has 13 residues. The CDR3 DNA reads TGTGCCAGCAAAGAGATCGGCACAGATACGCAGTATTTT. This sequence encodes CASKEIGTDTQYF.

This chain uses TRBV9 with TRBJ1-1; D is ambiguous. Trimming removed 3 bases at V and 8 bases at J, with 17 bases between. The CDR3 loop spans 14 amino acids. Germline V gives CDR1 SGDLS, CDR2 YYNGEE. The CDR3: CASSAGSGRREAFF. CDR3 coding DNA: TGTGCCAGCAGCGCCGGTTCAGGACGTAGAGAAGCTTTCTTT.